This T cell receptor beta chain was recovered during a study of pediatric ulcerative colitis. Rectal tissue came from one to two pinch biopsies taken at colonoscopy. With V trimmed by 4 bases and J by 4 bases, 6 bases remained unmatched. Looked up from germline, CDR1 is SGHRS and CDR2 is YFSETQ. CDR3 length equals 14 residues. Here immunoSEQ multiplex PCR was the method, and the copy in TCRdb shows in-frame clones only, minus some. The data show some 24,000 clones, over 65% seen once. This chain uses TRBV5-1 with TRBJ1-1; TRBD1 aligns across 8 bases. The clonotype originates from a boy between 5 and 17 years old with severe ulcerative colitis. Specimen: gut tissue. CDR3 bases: TGCGCCAGCAGCGTAGGACAGGGAGGCACTGAAGCTTTCTTT. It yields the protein CASSVGQGGTEAFF.